Listed below are T cell receptor beta chains from one sample, sequenced in a study of PD-1 blockade in classical Hodgkin lymphoma. Sequencing used immunoSEQ multiplex PCR; TCRdb keeps in-frame clones, though not all of them. The sample includes more than 70,000 clones, around 90% of them seen just once. The sequencing here drew on peripheral blood mononuclear cells (PBMCs), taken before the second cycle of nivolumab. The receptors come from a human donor with classical Hodgkin lymphoma. CDR3s include the opening cysteine and the closing phenylalanine or tryptophan. The D gene is left open where the match is weak. Rows may omit the clone size; those that give it use once, few, many or a size class.

d_call j_call v_call clone_size cdr3_aa cdr3_nt
- TRBJ2-6 TRBV19 - CASKRAAGANVLTF TGTGCCAGTAAGAGGGCAGCTGGGGCCAACGTCCTGACTTTC
- TRBJ2-4 TRBV28 - CATHPPLVSKNIQYF TGTGCCACCCACCCCCCCCTTGTAAGCAAAAACATTCAGTACTTC
TRBD1 TRBJ1-2 TRBV27 - CASSGTALNYGYTF TGTGCCAGCAGCGGGACAGCCCTCAACTATGGCTACACCTTC
- TRBJ1-5 TRBV15 - CATSREGALGAYNQPQHF TGTGCCACCAGCAGAGAAGGTGCGCTCGGTGCGTACAATCAGCCCCAGCATTTT
- TRBJ1-1 TRBV29-1 few CSGRTANTEAFF TGCAGCGGCAGGACAGCGAACACTGAAGCTTTCTTT
- TRBJ1-5 TRBV7-2 - CASSRGDTSNQPQHF TGTGCCAGCAGCCGCGGGGACACCAGCAATCAGCCCCAGCATTTT
TRBD1 TRBJ2-3 TRBV28 - CASSEGGPDTQYF TGTGCCAGCAGTGAAGGGGGCCCAGATACGCAGTATTTT
TRBD1 TRBJ2-3 TRBV29-1 - CSVAGTGEDTQYF TGCAGCGTTGCCGGGACAGGGGAAGATACGCAGTATTTT
- TRBJ1-2 TRBV5-6 - CASSQGNANYGYTF TGTGCCAGCAGCCAGGGAAACGCTAACTATGGCTACACCTTC
- TRBJ2-2 TRBV5-1 - CASSSSRGGGELFF TGCGCCAGCAGCTCGAGTCGGGGTGGCGGGGAGCTGTTTTTT
- TRBJ2-5 TRBV19 - CASSIVDSEGETQYF TGTGCCAGTAGTATAGTGGACAGCGAGGGAGAGACCCAGTACTTC
- TRBJ1-4 TRBV28 - CASSPTGLSEKLFF TGTGCCAGCAGCCCAACAGGGTTAAGTGAAAAACTGTTTTTT
- TRBJ1-1 TRBV10-1 - CASSGGGRAEAFF TGCGCCAGCAGTGGTGGGGGCCGGGCTGAAGCTTTCTTT
- TRBJ1-3 TRBV5-1 - CASSLSVRGQGNTIYF TGCGCCAGCAGCTTGTCGGTGCGGGGACAAGGAAACACCATATATTTT
- TRBJ2-3 TRBV7-6 - CASSLDAGLSTDTQYF TGTGCCAGCAGCTTAGATGCGGGGCTTAGCACAGATACGCAGTATTTT
TRBD1 TRBJ2-7 TRBV7-9 - CASSSPDRGAYEQYF TGTGCCAGCAGCTCCCCGGACAGGGGGGCCTACGAGCAGTACTTC
- TRBJ2-4 TRBV25-1 few CASSGGVKNIQYF TGTGCCAGCAGTGGGGGCGTTAAAAACATTCAGTACTTC
- TRBJ1-5 TRBV5-4 - CASSDRGSQPQHF TGTGCCAGCAGTGACCGGGGATCTCAGCCCCAGCATTTT
- TRBJ2-7 TRBV7-6 - CASSLSDGSYEQYF TGTGCCAGCAGCTTATCGGACGGGTCCTACGAGCAGTACTTC
TRBD1 TRBJ1-4 TRBV7-9 - CASSDRDRGPNEKLFF TGTGCCAGCAGCGATCGGGACAGGGGGCCTAATGAAAAACTGTTTTTT
TRBD2 TRBJ2-1 TRBV6-1 - CASGVLAGSRNEQFF TGTGCCAGCGGGGTTTTAGCGGGATCTAGAAATGAGCAGTTCTTC
- TRBJ1-3 TRBV13 - CASSLGGDTIYF TGTGCCAGCAGCTTAGGTGGGGACACCATATATTTT
- TRBJ1-5 TRBV27 - CASSLSWGPNQPQHF TGTGCCAGCAGTTTATCGTGGGGGCCGAATCAGCCCCAGCATTTT
- TRBJ1-4 TRBV7-7 - CASSTSTNEKLFF TGTGCTAGCAGCACCTCAACTAATGAAAAACTGTTTTTT
TRBD2 TRBJ2-5 TRBV30 - CAWSHYSGSPETQYF TGTGCCTGGAGTCACTATAGCGGGAGTCCGGAGACCCAGTACTTC
TRBD2 TRBJ2-1 TRBV5-6 - CASSYTHGAGGGLREQFF TGTGCCAGCAGCTATACCCATGGAGCGGGGGGAGGGCTTAGGGAGCAGTTCTTC
- TRBJ1-5 TRBV28 - CASSLEVQPQHF TGTGCCAGCAGTCTTGAGGTCCAGCCCCAGCATTTT
- TRBJ1-1 TRBV28 - CASSPLGVHTEAFF TGTGCCAGCAGCCCTCTTGGGGTGCACACTGAAGCTTTCTTT
- TRBJ2-5 TRBV5-1 - CASSLGVQETQYF TGCGCCAGCAGCTTGGGGGTCCAAGAGACCCAGTACTTC
- TRBJ2-3 TRBV7-2 - CASSFWRTVSTDTQYF TGTGCCAGCAGCTTTTGGCGAACAGTTAGCACAGATACGCAGTATTTT
TRBD2 TRBJ2-3 TRBV6-4 - CASSDSTSGYTDTQYF TGTGCCAGCAGTGACTCGACTAGCGGTTACACAGATACGCAGTATTTT
TRBD2 TRBJ2-3 TRBV2 - CASSVGTSGTTDTQYF TGTGCCAGCAGTGTAGGTACTAGCGGAACCACAGATACGCAGTATTTT
TRBD2 TRBJ2-7 TRBV4-1 - CASSQDPRLAGVYEQYF TGCGCCAGCAGCCAAGACCCTCGACTAGCGGGAGTGTACGAGCAGTACTTC
TRBD1 TRBJ2-1 TRBV19 - CASSNVVGTGGHEQFF TGTGCCAGTAGTAACGTAGTCGGGACAGGGGGGCATGAGCAGTTCTTC
- TRBJ1-1 TRBV6-5 once CASSYGRDTEAFF TGTGCCAGCAGTTACGGCCGGGACACTGAAGCTTTCTTT
- TRBJ1-1 TRBV28 - CASSLILGAENTEAFF TGTGCCAGCAGTTTAATCCTAGGAGCAGAGAACACTGAAGCTTTCTTT
- TRBJ2-2 TRBV28 - CASSFPGELFF TGTGCCAGCAGTTTCCCCGGGGAGCTGTTTTTT
- TRBJ2-7 TRBV20-1 - CSATTDDEQYF TGCAGTGCGACTACGGATGACGAGCAGTACTTC
- TRBJ2-7 TRBV9 - CASSVGAGSRSYEQYF TGTGCCAGCAGCGTAGGTGCAGGGTCTCGCTCCTACGAGCAGTACTTC
TRBD1 TRBJ1-2 TRBV2 - CASSGTGRNYGYTF TGTGCCAGCAGTGGGACAGGCCGTAACTATGGCTACACCTTC
- TRBJ1-1 TRBV18 - CASSPRGAPRTNTEAFF TGTGCCAGCTCACCGCGAGGGGCTCCCCGAACGAACACTGAAGCTTTCTTT
TRBD2 TRBJ2-1 TRBV28 - CASSLPTSGRLEQFF TGTGCCAGCAGTTTACCGACTAGCGGGAGATTGGAGCAGTTCTTC
- TRBJ2-3 TRBV7-9 - CASSSPVSKGTDTQYF TGTGCCAGCAGCTCCCCCGTTAGCAAGGGCACAGATACGCAGTATTTT
- TRBJ1-4 TRBV2 - CASRRESNEKLFF TGTGCCAGCAGGAGGGAGAGTAATGAAAAACTGTTTTTT
TRBD1 TRBJ1-5 TRBV9 - CASSVGVEGTGGLLSNQPQHF TGTGCCAGCAGCGTAGGAGTGGAGGGGACAGGGGGCTTGTTGAGCAATCAGCCCCAGCATTTT
- TRBJ2-3 TRBV9 - CASSQGGGPADTQYF TGTGCCAGCAGCCAAGGGGGAGGGCCGGCAGATACGCAGTATTTT
- TRBJ2-1 TRBV29-1 - CSVEFPYNEQFF TGCAGCGTTGAATTCCCGTACAATGAGCAGTTCTTC
- TRBJ2-3 TRBV28 - CASSQPLGGDTQYF TGTGCCAGCAGTCAACCTTTGGGGGGAGATACGCAGTATTTT
- TRBJ2-7 TRBV4-1 - CASSQEQGYEQYF TGCGCCAGCAGCCAAGAACAGGGCTACGAGCAGTACTTC
- TRBJ2-1 TRBV27 - CASSLAGYNEQFF TGTGCCAGCAGTTTAGCGGGGTACAATGAGCAGTTCTTC
- TRBJ1-1 TRBV28 - CASSLGGRVSTEAFF TGTGCCAGCAGTTTAGGCGGCAGGGTAAGCACTGAAGCTTTCTTT
- TRBJ1-1 TRBV27 - CASSSGGSRTEAFF TGTGCCAGCAGTTCTGGAGGGTCGAGGACTGAAGCTTTCTTT
TRBD2 TRBJ2-5 TRBV27 - CASAPRFLRLAGGETQYF TGTGCCAGCGCCCCGCGTTTTCTGAGACTAGCGGGAGGAGAGACCCAGTACTTC
- TRBJ1-1 TRBV7-3 - CASSSWGQTEAFF TGTGCCAGCAGCTCCTGGGGTCAGACTGAAGCTTTCTTT
- TRBJ1-1 TRBV6-1 once CASRAVSTEAFF TGTGCCAGCAGAGCGGTGAGCACTGAAGCTTTCTTT
TRBD1 TRBJ1-4 TRBV27 - CASSEVGTGGIVSGRGKKLFF TGTGCCAGCAGTGAGGTGGGGACAGGGGGAATTGTGTCCGGCCGTGGGAAAAAACTGTTTTTT
TRBD2 TRBJ2-7 TRBV5-5 once CASSGTGTISSYEQYF TGTGCCAGCAGCGGAACCGGGACTATAAGCTCCTACGAGCAGTACTTC
TRBD1 TRBJ1-5 TRBV7-7 - CASSRDRSNQPQHF TGTGCCAGCAGCCGGGACAGAAGCAATCAGCCCCAGCATTTT
- TRBJ2-5 TRBV7-8 - CASSSGTGETQYF TGTGCCAGCAGCTCGGGGACTGGAGAGACCCAGTACTTC